This is a list of T cell receptor beta chains from one sample in a study of blood T cell repertoires in COVID-19. Method: immunoSEQ multiplex PCR; TCRdb's copy keeps in-frame clones and lacks some. The sample yields 200,000 to 300,000 clones, approximately 90% seen once. Specimen: peripheral blood. The source of these receptors is a young man with active or convalescent COVID-19. Both conserved end residues are part of each CDR3. The D gene is left open where the match is weak. Expanded clones are given a class, and other clones once, few, many or no size at all.

V,size,D,J,CDR3,DNA
TRBV5-6,-,-,TRBJ1-5,CASSLRRADQPQHF,TGTGCCAGCAGCTTGAGGAGAGCGGATCAGCCCCAGCATTTT
TRBV6-6,-,TRBD1,TRBJ1-1,CASSRDRATEAFF,TGTGCCAGCAGTCGGGACAGGGCCACTGAAGCTTTCTTT
TRBV3-1/TRBV3-2,-,-,TRBJ1-2,CASSPPGVHYGYTF,TGTGCCAGCAGCCCCCCCGGGGTACACTATGGCTACACCTTC
TRBV6-4,-,-,TRBJ1-6,CASSDSFASTLHF,TGTGCCAGCAGTGACTCTTTTGCGTCCACCCTCCACTTT
TRBV5-1,-,TRBD1,TRBJ2-2,CASSTGQGTGELFF,TGCGCCAGCAGCACGGGACAGGGGACCGGGGAGCTGTTTTTT
TRBV5-1,-,-,TRBJ2-1,CASSSNTGSFNEQFF,TGCGCCAGCAGTTCGAACACCGGGTCCTTTAATGAGCAGTTCTTC
TRBV7-2,once,-,TRBJ2-3,CASSPRGASGTDTQYF,TGTGCCAGCAGCCCCAGGGGGGCTAGCGGCACAGATACGCAGTATTTT
TRBV9,-,-,TRBJ2-1,CASSVVEFYNEQFF,TGTGCCAGCAGCGTGGTAGAATTTTACAATGAGCAGTTCTTC
TRBV5-1,once,TRBD2,TRBJ2-2,CASSASGGTGELFF,TGCGCCAGCAGCGCCTCGGGGGGCACCGGGGAGCTGTTTTTT
TRBV19,once,-,TRBJ2-1,CASSGTPLNEQFF,TGTGCCAGCTCCGGGACACCTTTAAATGAGCAGTTCTTC
TRBV6-2/TRBV6-3,-,TRBD2,TRBJ2-7,CASSYFSREKYF,TGTGCCAGCAGTTACTTCTCGCGGGAGAAGTACTTC
TRBV2,-,-,TRBJ2-5,CASRAGYSETQYF,TGTGCCAGCAGGGCGGGTTATTCGGAGACCCAGTACTTC
TRBV5-1,-,TRBD1,TRBJ1-2,CASSLEGTGFYGYTF,TGCGCCAGCAGCTTGGAGGGGACAGGGTTCTATGGCTACACCTTC
TRBV19,few,TRBD1,TRBJ2-2,CASSIGTGVPGELFF,TGTGCCAGTAGTATCGGGACAGGCGTTCCCGGGGAGCTGTTTTTT
TRBV18,-,-,TRBJ1-1,CASSPGQLMNTEAFF,TGTGCCAGCTCACCCGGACAGCTGATGAACACTGAAGCTTTCTTT
TRBV7-3,-,TRBD2,TRBJ2-1,CASSLNGRASNEQFF,TGTGCCAGCAGCTTAAACGGGAGGGCCAGTAATGAGCAGTTCTTC